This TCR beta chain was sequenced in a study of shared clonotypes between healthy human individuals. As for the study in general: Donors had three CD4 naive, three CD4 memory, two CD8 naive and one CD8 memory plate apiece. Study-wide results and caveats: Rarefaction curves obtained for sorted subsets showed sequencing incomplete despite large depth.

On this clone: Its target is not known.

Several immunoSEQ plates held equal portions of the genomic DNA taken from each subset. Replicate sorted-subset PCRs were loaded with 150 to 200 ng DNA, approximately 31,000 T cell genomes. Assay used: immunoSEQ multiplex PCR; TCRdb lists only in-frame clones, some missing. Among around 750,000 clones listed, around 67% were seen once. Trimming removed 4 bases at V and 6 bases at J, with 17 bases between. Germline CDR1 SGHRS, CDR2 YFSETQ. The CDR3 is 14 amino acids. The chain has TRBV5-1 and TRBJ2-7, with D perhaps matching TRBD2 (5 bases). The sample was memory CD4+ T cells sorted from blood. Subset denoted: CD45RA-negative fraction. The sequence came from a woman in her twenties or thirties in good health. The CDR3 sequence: CASSGGDRAREQYF. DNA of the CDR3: TGCGCCAGCAGCGGAGGAGACCGCGCCCGCGAGCAGTACTTC. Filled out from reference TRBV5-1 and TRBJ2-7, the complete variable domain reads KAGVTQTPRYLIKTRGQQVTLSCSPISGHRSVSWYQQTPGQGLQFLFEYFSETQRNKGNFPGRFSGRQFSNSRSEMNVSTLELGDSALYLCASSGGDRAREQYFGPGTRLTVT.